Below, one T cell receptor (beta chain) is given with its context. This sample is part of a study of blood T cell repertoires in COVID-19. Looking at the study overall: COVID-19 samples from acute and convalescent phases originated in the United States, Italy and Spain.

Assay: immunoSEQ multiplex PCR; the TCRdb copy retains only in-frame clones and omits some. The sample records around 420,000 clones, approximately 86% being singletons. The sequence derives from a woman between 40 and 50 years old with acute COVID-19. The sequenced material came from PBMCs or T cells enriched from blood (not recorded which).

The CDR3 nucleotides read TGCGCCAGCAGCCGGACTAGCGGCGACAGAGATGAGCAGTTCTTC. This sequence encodes CASSRTSGDRDEQFF. The rearrangement links TRBV10-2 to TRBJ2-1, with 10 bases matching TRBD2. Germline V gives CDR1 WSHSY, CDR2 SAAADI. The CDR3 covers 15 residues. V lost 6 bases, J lost 8 bases, and 10 bases stayed unmatched.